This T cell receptor beta chain originates from a study of blood T cell repertoires in COVID-19. Study summary: Material from acute and convalescent COVID-19 was sourced from the United States, Italy and Spain.

Germline V gene lookup returns CDR1 LNHDA and CDR2 SQIVND (reference sequence). The V end lost 5 bases, the J end lost 1 base, and 20 bases lay between the germline ends. This CDR3 has 17 residues. Libraries were prepared by immunoSEQ multiplex PCR; TCRdb keeps only in-frame clonotypes and omits some of them. The sample records hundreds of thousands of clones, 85% to 90% being singletons. This TCR was sampled from a human donor in a cohort sampled during active COVID-19. The sequenced sample was peripheral blood. The rearrangement links TRBV19 to TRBJ2-5, with TRBD2 as a possible D gene (6 bases). CDR3 in DNA: TGTGCCAGTAGTCTCGGGGGAAGAGTAGCTTCCCAAGAGACCCAGTACTTC. Protein: CASSLGGRVASQETQYF.